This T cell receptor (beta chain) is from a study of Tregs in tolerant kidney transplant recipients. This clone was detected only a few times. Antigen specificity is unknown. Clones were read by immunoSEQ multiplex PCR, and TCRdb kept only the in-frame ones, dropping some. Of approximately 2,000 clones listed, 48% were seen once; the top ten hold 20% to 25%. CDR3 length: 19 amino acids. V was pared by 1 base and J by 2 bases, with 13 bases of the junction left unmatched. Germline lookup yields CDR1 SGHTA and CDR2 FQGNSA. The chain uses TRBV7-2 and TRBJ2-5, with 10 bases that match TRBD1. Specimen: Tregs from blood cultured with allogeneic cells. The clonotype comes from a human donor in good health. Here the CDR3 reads CASSLVRGTRDRGQETQYF. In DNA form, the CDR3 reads TGTGCCAGCAGCTTAGTAAGAGGTACTAGGGACAGGGGTCAAGAGACCCAGTACTTC.